The 19 T cell receptor beta chains given below trace back to one sample, sequenced in a study of shared clonotypes between healthy human individuals. Only in-frame clones appear in the TCRdb table, and some are missing; sequencing was by immunoSEQ multiplex PCR. The sample comprises millions of clones, approximately 92% of which are singletons, and 0.14% rests with the top ten. Sequenced: naive CD4+ T cells sorted from blood. Subset meaning: CD45RA+ positively selected. The origin of the receptors is a young man in good health.

This CDR3 reads CAWSQGVQFF. The CDR3 DNA reads as TGTGCCTGGAGTCAGGGGGTGCAGTTCTTC. This chain connects TRBV30 to TRBJ2-1; TRBD1 agrees at 7 bases. This CDR3 is 10 amino acids long. CDR1 GTSNPN and CDR2 SVGIG come from the germline V gene (reference sequence). The trim removed 2 bases at V and 12 bases at J, leaving 1 base unmatched.

The rearrangement links TRBV4-3 to TRBJ2-7, with 10 bases that match TRBD2. The length of the CDR3 is 16 residues. The germline CDR1 and CDR2 sequences are LGHNA and YSLEER. Trimming cost V 0 bases and J 5 bases; bases outside gene matches: 7. For the CDR3, the DNA is TGCGCCAGCAGCCAAGATTGGCTAGCGGGAGCCCACGAGCAGTACTTC. Protein sequence: CASSQDWLAGAHEQYF.

This chain connects TRBV19 to TRBJ2-1; a weak D match, TRBD2 (5 bases). The CDR3 has 18 residues. The germline V and J ends were trimmed by 5 bases and 0 bases, with 20 bases remaining between them. The germline gives CDR1 LNHDA, CDR2 SQIVND (reference sequence). This CDR3 reads CASSGLGSLGGSYNEQFF. CDR3 coding DNA: TGTGCCAGTAGTGGGTTAGGGAGCCTCGGCGGCTCCTACAATGAGCAGTTCTTC.

V usage is TRBV6-1 and J usage is TRBJ2-7; 9 bases match TRBD1. Germline lookup yields CDR1 MNHNS and CDR2 SASEGT. V was clipped by 6 bases and J by 3 bases; unmatched bases: 9. CDR3 size: 15 residues. The CDR3 protein is CASSQGTGSNYEQYF. DNA of the CDR3: TGTGCCAGCAGCCAGGGGACAGGGAGTAACTACGAGCAGTACTTC.

This chain joins TRBV6-1 and TRBJ2-5, with D hard to call. Trimming took 5 bases from V and 5 from J, leaving 9 bases between them. Per the germline V gene, CDR1 is MNHNS and CDR2 is SASEGT. The CDR3 is 12 residues long. The CDR3 is CASSSRIETQYF. The CDR3, as DNA: TGTGCCAGCAGTTCCAGAATCGAGACCCAGTACTTC.

A note on this clone: Its ends do not fully match the called genes, so a read error is possible. V gene TRBV2 combines with J gene TRBJ1-6; D is ambiguous. Germline CDR1 SNHLY, CDR2 FYNNEI. This CDR3 region has 12 residues. The CDR3 bases are TGTGCCAGCATGGATAATAACTCACCCCTCCACTTT. Its translation: CASMDNNSPLHF.

The chain couples TRBV5-1 to TRBJ1-2; a possible D gene is TRBD1 (6 bases). Germline assignment: CDR1 SGHRS and CDR2 YFSETQ. V was shortened by 3 bases and J by 5 bases, with 14 bases between the two germline ends. The CDR3 has 14 amino acids. The CDR3 sequence is CASSSTQGNYGYTF. The CDR3 bases are TGCGCCAGCAGCTCCACTCAGGGGAATTATGGCTACACCTTC.

V usage is TRBV30 and J usage is TRBJ2-6, with TRBD1 as a possible D gene (6 bases). Germline values: CDR1 GTSNPN, CDR2 SVGIG (reference sequence). CDR3 length: 15 amino acids. Trimming removed 2 bases from V and 4 bases from J, with 12 bases in between. The DNA of the CDR3 is TGTGCCTGGAGTCTGGGGGCGCAAGGGGCCAACGTCCTGACTTTC. Residues: CAWSLGAQGANVLTF.

The chain links TRBV6-1 to TRBJ1-1; possible D gene TRBD1, 5 bases. In germline, CDR1 is MNHNS, CDR2 SASEGT. The CDR3 runs to 13 residues. V was shortened by 10 bases and J by 6 bases, with 18 bases between the two germline ends. CDR3 coding DNA: TGTGCCACCAGGGAATCCGGGGCTGCTGAAGCTTTCTTT. This sequence encodes CATRESGAAEAFF.

The V call is TRBV28, the J call TRBJ2-5; D gene unclear. CDR1 is MDHEN, CDR2 SYDVKM, per germline. The V end was cut by 7 bases, the J end by 4 bases, with 19 bases between. This CDR3 contains 15 residues. CDR3 in DNA: TGTGCCAGCATTCCTTGGGGTGGGTTTTTAGAGACCCAGTACTTC. Translating gives CASIPWGGFLETQYF.

The chain uses TRBV18 and TRBJ2-7; 9 bases line up with TRBD1. Germline V CDR1 and CDR2: KGHSH, LQKENI. Trimming at V came to 0 bases and at J to 2 bases, leaving 5 bases not matched to a gene. This CDR3 has 16 residues. The CDR3 coding sequence is TGTGCCAGCTCACCACCTAACAGGGGGCACACCTACGAGCAGTACTTC. The encoded protein is CASSPPNRGHTYEQYF.

The chain uses TRBV11-2 and TRBJ2-5; 8 positions match TRBD1. The CDR3 contains 16 residues. Losses at the gene ends were 5 bases for V and 3 bases for J; bases not matched to a gene: 11. CDR1 and CDR2 (germline): SGHAT, FQNNGV. The CDR3: CASSQGQVTREETQYF. The CDR3 DNA reads TGTGCCAGCAGCCAGGGACAGGTGACAAGGGAAGAGACCCAGTACTTC.

This chain joins TRBV25-1 and TRBJ2-7; 12 bases align to TRBD2. The germline V gene encodes CDR1 MGHDK and CDR2 SYGVNS. The V and J ends lost 6 bases and 7 bases, in that order; junction bases with no gene match: 7. The CDR3 has 14 amino acids. The CDR3 region is CASSPSGRAQEQYF. Here the CDR3 DNA reads TGTGCCAGCAGCCCTAGCGGGAGGGCCCAGGAGCAGTACTTC.

The chain joins TRBV6-1 to TRBJ1-4; 9 nucleotides agree with TRBD1. This CDR3 spans 13 amino acids. Trimming cost V 6 bases and J 6 bases; bases outside gene matches: 2. Germline CDR1 is MNHNS and CDR2 is SASEGT. The CDR3 region is CASRTGGDEKLFF. In DNA form, the CDR3 reads TGTGCCAGCAGGACAGGGGGGGATGAAAAACTGTTTTTT.

Only a few counts were recorded for this clone. The chain combines TRBV25-1 with TRBJ1-2, with TRBD1 matching 9 bases. CDR3 length equals 12 residues. CDR1 is MGHDK and CDR2 is SYGVNS in the germline V gene. In DNA, the CDR3 is TGTGCAGTACAGGGGGCAAGGGGAGGCTACACCTTC. Protein sequence: CAVQGARGGYTF.

V gene TRBV1 combines with J gene TRBJ2-2. TRBV1 is a recognized pseudogene. The length of the CDR3 is 16 residues. DNA for the CDR3: TGCACCAGCAGCCAAGAGGCAGGGAGCCTCACCGGGGAGCTGTTTTTT. Its translation is CTSSQEAGSLTGELFF.

The chain is built from TRBV19 and TRBJ1-4; TRBD1 might be the D (6 bases). Trimming left V 6 bases short and J 3 bases short, with 11 bases between. CDR3 length: 14 residues. The germline CDR1 and CDR2 sequences are LNHDA and SQIVND (reference sequence). The CDR3 spells CASRNREPNEKLFF. CDR3 nucleotide sequence: TGTGCCAGTAGGAACAGGGAACCTAATGAAAAACTGTTTTTT.

In its sample, this clone was seen once. The rearrangement uses TRBV11-2 and TRBJ2-7, with 7 bases matching TRBD1. The trim removed 2 bases at V and 2 bases at J, leaving 3 bases unmatched. Germline-derived CDR1 and CDR2 are SGHAT and FQNNGV. The CDR3 is made up of 14 amino acids. The CDR3: CASSLSDRTYEQYF. The DNA for the CDR3 is TGTGCCAGCAGCTTATCGGACAGGACCTACGAGCAGTACTTC.

The rearrangement uses TRBV5-1 and TRBJ2-7; the D gene is possibly TRBD1 (5 bases). The V end lost 4 bases, the J end lost 3 bases, and 8 bases lay between the germline ends. In germline, CDR1 is SGHRS, CDR2 YFSETQ. The length of the CDR3 is 12 residues. This chain's CDR3 is CASSTTDYEQYF. The CDR3 nucleotides are TGCGCCAGCAGCACGACAGACTACGAGCAGTACTTC.